Listed below are T cell receptor beta chains from one sample, sequenced in a study of cytotoxic CD8 clonotypes in ibrutinib-treated CLL. This table comes from immunoSEQ multiplex PCR, and its TCRdb copy is limited to in-frame clones, with some not included. The data show approximately 40,000 clones, with just over 70% seen just once and 10% held by the top ten. The material was PBMCs, obtained at disease progression, from a patient treated with ibrutinib. Source of these receptors: a human donor with chronic lymphocytic leukemia. Both conserved end residues are part of each CDR3. Fields, in order: V gene, J gene, CDR3 protein.

TRBV6-5	TRBJ2-7	CASSYEGYEQYF
TRBV25-1	TRBJ1-5	CASRRTLPNQPQHF
TRBV19	TRBJ2-6	CASSTGGRSGANVLTF
TRBV7-9	TRBJ2-5	CASSLKGAGRGETQYF
TRBV20-1	TRBJ2-2	CSAVRSGELFF
TRBV28	TRBJ1-2	CASRSGGPYGYTF
TRBV6-6	TRBJ2-3	CASSFRQGWRDTQYF
TRBV10-1	TRBJ2-5	CASSESAAETQYF
TRBV28	TRBJ1-2	CASTPGKQSYGYTF
TRBV5-1	TRBJ1-2	CASSTALTDSYGYTF